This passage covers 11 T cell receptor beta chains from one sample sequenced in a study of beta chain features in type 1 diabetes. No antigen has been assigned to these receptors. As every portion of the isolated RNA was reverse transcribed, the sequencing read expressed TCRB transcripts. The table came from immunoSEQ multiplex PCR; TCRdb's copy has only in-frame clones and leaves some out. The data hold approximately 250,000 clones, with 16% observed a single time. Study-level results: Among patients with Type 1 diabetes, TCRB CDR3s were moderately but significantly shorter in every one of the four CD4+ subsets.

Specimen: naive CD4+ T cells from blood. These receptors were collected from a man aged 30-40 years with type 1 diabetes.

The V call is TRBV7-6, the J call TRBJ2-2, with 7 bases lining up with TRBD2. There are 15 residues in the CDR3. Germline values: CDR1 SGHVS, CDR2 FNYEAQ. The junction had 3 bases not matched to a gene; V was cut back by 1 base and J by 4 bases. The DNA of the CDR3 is TGTGCCAGCAGCTTAGGGCCTAGCGGCACCGGGGAGCTGTTTTTT. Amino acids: CASSLGPSGTGELFF.

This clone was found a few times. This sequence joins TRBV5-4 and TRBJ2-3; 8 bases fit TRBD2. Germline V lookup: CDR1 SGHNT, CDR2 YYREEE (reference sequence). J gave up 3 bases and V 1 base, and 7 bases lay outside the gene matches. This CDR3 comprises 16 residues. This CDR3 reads CASSLQSGRQTDTQYF. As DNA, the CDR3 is TGTGCCAGCAGCTTGCAAAGCGGGAGACAAACAGATACGCAGTATTTT.

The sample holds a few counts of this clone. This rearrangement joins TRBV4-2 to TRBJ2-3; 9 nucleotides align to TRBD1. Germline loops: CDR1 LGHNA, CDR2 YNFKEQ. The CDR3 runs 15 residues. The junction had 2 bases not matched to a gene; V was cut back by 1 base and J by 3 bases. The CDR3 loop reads CASSQAGQGTDTQYF. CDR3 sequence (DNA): TGTGCCAGCAGCCAAGCAGGACAGGGGACAGATACGCAGTATTTT.

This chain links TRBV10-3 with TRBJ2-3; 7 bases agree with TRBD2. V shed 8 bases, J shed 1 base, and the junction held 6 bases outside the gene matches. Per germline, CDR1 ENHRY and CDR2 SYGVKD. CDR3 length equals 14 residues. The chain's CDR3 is CAISSREGTDTQYF. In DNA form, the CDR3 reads TGTGCCATCTCCAGCCGGGAGGGCACAGATACGCAGTATTTT.

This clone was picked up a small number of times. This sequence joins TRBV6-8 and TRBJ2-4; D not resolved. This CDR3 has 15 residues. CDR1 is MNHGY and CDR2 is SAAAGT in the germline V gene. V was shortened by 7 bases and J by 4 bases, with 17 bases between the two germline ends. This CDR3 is CASISTRARKNIQYF. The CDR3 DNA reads TGTGCCAGCATTTCGACCCGGGCCAGAAAAAACATTCAGTACTTC.

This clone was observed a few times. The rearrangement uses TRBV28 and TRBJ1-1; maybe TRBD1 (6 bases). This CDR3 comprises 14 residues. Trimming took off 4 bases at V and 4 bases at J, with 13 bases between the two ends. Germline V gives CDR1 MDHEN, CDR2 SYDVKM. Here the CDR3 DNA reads TGTGCCAGCAGTTCCCCGGGGGCGGTCACTGAAGCTTTCTTT. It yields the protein CASSSPGAVTEAFF.

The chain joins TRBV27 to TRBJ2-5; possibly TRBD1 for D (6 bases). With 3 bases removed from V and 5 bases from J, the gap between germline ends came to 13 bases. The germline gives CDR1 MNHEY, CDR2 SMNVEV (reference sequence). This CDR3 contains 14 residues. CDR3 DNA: TGTGCCAGCAGTTTCCGGCAGGGGAAGGAGACCCAGTACTTC. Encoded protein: CASSFRQGKETQYF.

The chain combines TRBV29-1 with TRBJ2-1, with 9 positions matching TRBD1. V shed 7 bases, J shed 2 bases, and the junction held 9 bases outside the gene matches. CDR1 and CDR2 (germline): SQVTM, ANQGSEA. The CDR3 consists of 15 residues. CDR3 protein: CSGDTGTGTYNEQFF. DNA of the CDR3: TGCAGCGGCGACACCGGGACAGGGACCTACAATGAGCAGTTCTTC.

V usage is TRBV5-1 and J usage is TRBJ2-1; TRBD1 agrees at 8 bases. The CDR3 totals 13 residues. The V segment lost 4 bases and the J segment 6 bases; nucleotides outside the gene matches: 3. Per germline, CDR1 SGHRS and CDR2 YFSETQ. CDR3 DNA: TGCGCCAGCAGCACAGGGGGTCGCAATGAGCAGTTCTTC. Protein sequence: CASSTGGRNEQFF.

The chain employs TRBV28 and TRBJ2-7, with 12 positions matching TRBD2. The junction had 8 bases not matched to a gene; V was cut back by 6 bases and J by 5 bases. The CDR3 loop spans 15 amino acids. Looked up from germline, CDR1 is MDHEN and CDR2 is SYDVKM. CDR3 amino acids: CASSSGLAGRDEQYF. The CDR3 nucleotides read TGTGCCAGCAGCTCCGGACTAGCGGGAAGAGACGAGCAGTACTTC.

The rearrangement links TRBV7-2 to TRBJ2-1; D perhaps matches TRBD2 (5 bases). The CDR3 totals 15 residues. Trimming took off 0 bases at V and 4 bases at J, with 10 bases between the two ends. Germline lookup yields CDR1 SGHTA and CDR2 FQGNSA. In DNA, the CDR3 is TGTGCCAGCAGCTTAGCGGGGAGTATATACAATGAGCAGTTCTTC. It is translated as CASSLAGSIYNEQFF.